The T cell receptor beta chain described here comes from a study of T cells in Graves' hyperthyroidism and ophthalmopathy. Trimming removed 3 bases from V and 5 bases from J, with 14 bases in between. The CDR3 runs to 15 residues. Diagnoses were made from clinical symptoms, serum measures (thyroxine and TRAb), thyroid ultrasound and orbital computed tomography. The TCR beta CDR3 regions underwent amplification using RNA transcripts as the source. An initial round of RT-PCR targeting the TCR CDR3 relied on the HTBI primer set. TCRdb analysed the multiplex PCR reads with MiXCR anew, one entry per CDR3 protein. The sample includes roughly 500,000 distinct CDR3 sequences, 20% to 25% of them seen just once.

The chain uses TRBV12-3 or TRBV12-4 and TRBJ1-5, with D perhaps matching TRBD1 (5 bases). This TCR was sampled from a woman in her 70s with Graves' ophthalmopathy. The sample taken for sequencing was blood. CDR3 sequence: CASSFSLGRDQPQHF. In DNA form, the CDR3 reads TGTGCCAGCAGTTTTTCTTTGGGCAGGGATCAGCCCCAGCATTTT.